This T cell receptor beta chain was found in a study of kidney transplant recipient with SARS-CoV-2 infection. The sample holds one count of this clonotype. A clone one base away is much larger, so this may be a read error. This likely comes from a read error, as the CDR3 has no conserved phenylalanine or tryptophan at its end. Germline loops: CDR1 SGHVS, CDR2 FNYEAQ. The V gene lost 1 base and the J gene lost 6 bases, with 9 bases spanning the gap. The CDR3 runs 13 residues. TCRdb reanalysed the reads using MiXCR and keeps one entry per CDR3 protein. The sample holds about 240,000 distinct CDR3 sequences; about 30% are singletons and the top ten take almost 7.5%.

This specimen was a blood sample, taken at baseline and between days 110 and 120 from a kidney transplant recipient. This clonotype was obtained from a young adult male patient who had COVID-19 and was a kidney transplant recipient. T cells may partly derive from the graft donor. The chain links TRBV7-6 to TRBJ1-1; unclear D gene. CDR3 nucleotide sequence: TGTGCCAGCAGCTTAGATATCAGCGCTGAAGCTTTCCTT. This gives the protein CASSLDISAEAFL.